This note documents a single T cell receptor beta chain sequence. This specimen belongs to a study of cytomegalovirus exposure and HLA in healthy donors. This PCR relied on a set of 60 Vbeta primers and 13 Jbeta primers. Generated by immunoSEQ multiplex PCR, the TCRdb table keeps only in-frame clones and is missing some. Found here are some 200,000 clones, 75% to 90% of them singletons; the top ten hold approximately 6.3%. V was trimmed by 6 bases and J by 8 bases, leaving 17 bases between them. The CDR3 sequence is 13 residues long. CDR1 and CDR2 (germline): LNHDA, SQIVND (reference sequence). The V call is TRBV19, the J call TRBJ2-7; D may be TRBD2 (6 bases). This TCR was sampled from a man in his forties in good health and CMV-seropositive. The source material was PBMCs. CDR3 region: CASRPRDAGQQYF. The CDR3 DNA is TGTGCCAGTAGGCCGCGGGACGCCGGACAGCAGTACTTC.